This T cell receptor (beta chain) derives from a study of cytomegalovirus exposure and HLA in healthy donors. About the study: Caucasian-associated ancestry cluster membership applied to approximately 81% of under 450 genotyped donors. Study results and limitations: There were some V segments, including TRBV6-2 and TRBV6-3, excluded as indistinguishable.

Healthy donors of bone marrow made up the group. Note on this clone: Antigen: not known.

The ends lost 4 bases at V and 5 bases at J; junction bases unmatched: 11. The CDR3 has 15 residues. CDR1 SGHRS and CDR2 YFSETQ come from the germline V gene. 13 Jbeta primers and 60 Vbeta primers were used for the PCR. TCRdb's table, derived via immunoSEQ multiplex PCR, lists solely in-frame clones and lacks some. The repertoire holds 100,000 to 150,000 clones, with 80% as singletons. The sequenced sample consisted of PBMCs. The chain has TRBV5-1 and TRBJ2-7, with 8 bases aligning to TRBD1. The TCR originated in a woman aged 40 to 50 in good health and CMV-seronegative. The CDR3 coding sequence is TGCGCCAGCAGCACGACAGGGGAGGCCCGCGACGAGCAGTACTTC. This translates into CASSTTGEARDEQYF.